The rows below give T cell receptor beta chains drawn from one sample of a study of CD8 T cells in Susac syndrome. TCRdb re-called the immunoSEQ multiplex PCR reads with MiXCR, one entry per CDR3 protein. The table shows 150,000 to 200,000 distinct CDR3 sequences, with 93% occurring only once. Sequencing was done on a sample of CD4+ T cells from PBMCs. The receptors stem from a human donor in good health. Each CDR3 is given with its conserved first and last residue. The D gene is left open where the match is weak. Clone size is given for some rows only: seen once, a few or many times, or a class if the clone is expanded.

clone size	D gene	V gene	J gene	CDR3 length	CDR3 protein	CDR3 DNA
NA	NA	TRBV11-1	TRBJ2-6	12	CASSSLSNVLTF	TGTGCCAGCAGCTCCCTTTCCAACGTCCTGACTTTC
NA	NA	TRBV12-3/TRBV12-4	TRBJ1-5	14	CASSFSGVNQPQHF	TGTGCCAGCAGTTTCTCAGGGGTTAATCAGCCCCAGCATTTT
NA	NA	TRBV18	TRBJ2-4	16	CASSPGAPGATDIQYF	TGTGCCAGCTCACCGGGGGCCCCGGGGGCAACGGACATTCAGTACTTC
NA	TRBD1	TRBV29-1	TRBJ2-4	13	CSVGGTRGDIQYF	TGCAGCGTAGGGGGCACGCGAGGGGACATTCAGTACTTC
NA	NA	TRBV10-3	TRBJ2-5	16	CAISETRVASRETQYF	TGTGCCATCAGTGAAACGAGGGTAGCGAGTCGGGAGACCCAGTACTTC
NA	TRBD1	TRBV7-2	TRBJ1-1	15	CASSPWTGGVTEAFF	TGTGCCAGCAGCCCTTGGACAGGGGGCGTCACTGAAGCTTTCTTT
once	NA	TRBV5-6	TRBJ1-2	14	CASSPRGRAYGYTF	TGTGCCAGCAGCCCACGGGGGAGGGCTTATGGCTACACCTTC
NA	NA	TRBV5-1	TRBJ1-1	14	CASSFQGDGTEAFF	TGCGCCAGCAGCTTCCAGGGAGACGGCACTGAAGCTTTCTTT
NA	TRBD1	TRBV6-5	TRBJ2-5	14	CASSRRQGEETQYF	TGTGCCAGCAGTCGACGACAGGGCGAAGAGACCCAGTACTTC
NA	TRBD1	TRBV2	TRBJ1-6	16	CASMTGTVPYNSPLHF	TGTGCCAGCATGACAGGGACGGTGCCCTATAATTCACCCCTCCACTTT
NA	TRBD1	TRBV20-1	TRBJ2-5	12	CSATWTGGTQYF	TGCAGTGCCACTTGGACAGGGGGGACCCAGTACTTC
NA	NA	TRBV28	TRBJ2-7	13	CASSLTAPFLGYF	TGTGCCAGCAGCCTTACGGCCCCCTTCTTAGGGTACTTC
NA	TRBD1	TRBV12-3/TRBV12-4	TRBJ2-3	14	CASRPQGRADTQYF	TGTGCCAGCAGGCCACAGGGGCGGGCAGATACGCAGTATTTT
NA	NA	TRBV19	TRBJ2-7	14	CASSMAGTRDEQYF	TGTGCCAGTAGTATGGCTGGGACCCGCGACGAGCAGTACTTC
NA	NA	TRBV19	TRBJ1-5	15	CASHIEGFSHQPQHF	TGTGCCAGTCACATCGAGGGGTTTTCGCATCAGCCCCAGCATTTT
NA	TRBD1	TRBV28	TRBJ2-1	13	CASTPGGENEQFF	TGTGCCAGCACTCCAGGGGGTGAGAATGAGCAGTTCTTC
NA	NA	TRBV2	TRBJ2-5	15	CASSARRGPQETQYF	TGTGCCAGCAGTGCTCGTAGAGGCCCTCAAGAGACCCAGTACTTC
NA	TRBD1	TRBV19	TRBJ1-5	16	CASSSIQGGSNQPQHF	TGTGCCAGTAGCTCGATACAGGGGGGTAGCAATCAGCCCCAGCATTTT
NA	TRBD1	TRBV2	TRBJ1-5	15	CASSEEETGGQPQHF	TGTGCCAGCAGTGAAGAGGAGACAGGGGGCCAGCCCCAGCATTTT
NA	NA	TRBV3-1	TRBJ1-1	14	CASSQLRTDTEAFF	TGTGCCAGCAGCCAACTTCGGACGGACACTGAAGCTTTCTTT
NA	TRBD2	TRBV3-1	TRBJ2-7	18	CASSHSPGEAGGSDEQYF	TGTGCCAGCAGCCATTCCCCGGGGGAAGCGGGGGGGAGCGACGAGCAGTACTTC
NA	NA	TRBV7-6	TRBJ1-3	18	CASSLDIWTTDSGNTIYF	TGTGCCAGCAGCTTAGATATTTGGACAACAGACTCTGGAAACACCATATATTTT
once	NA	TRBV7-8	TRBJ2-1	16	CASSPRVGYGSNEQFF	TGTGCCAGCAGCCCCAGGGTAGGGTACGGGAGCAATGAGCAGTTCTTC
NA	NA	TRBV5-1	TRBJ2-7	16	CASSLGSPGPSYEQYF	TGCGCCAGCAGCTTGGGGTCCCCGGGACCCTCCTACGAGCAGTACTTC
NA	TRBD1	TRBV27	TRBJ2-1	12	CASRPPGTGMFF	TGTGCCAGCAGGCCACCGGGGACAGGGATGTTCTTC
few	NA	TRBV30	TRBJ1-1	15	CAWSVRAGWRTEAFF	TGTGCCTGGAGTGTACGGGCAGGGTGGCGTACTGAAGCTTTCTTT
NA	TRBD1	TRBV20-1	TRBJ2-7	13	CSARRTGTYEQYF	TGCAGTGCTAGGAGGACAGGGACATACGAGCAGTACTTC
NA	NA	TRBV7-9	TRBJ1-6	17	CASSLEVDWQFLGPLHF	TGTGCCAGCAGCTTAGAAGTTGATTGGCAGTTCCTAGGGCCCCTCCACTTT
NA	NA	TRBV19	TRBJ2-3	16	CASSIRFGFSTDTQYF	TGTGCCAGTAGTATACGGTTTGGGTTTAGCACAGATACGCAGTATTTT
NA	TRBD1	TRBV10-3	TRBJ1-2	16	CAISDGGTGSDYGYTF	TGTGCCATCAGTGACGGAGGGACAGGGAGTGACTATGGCTACACCTTC
NA	NA	TRBV6-1	TRBJ1-1	14	CASSEDGRNTEAFF	TGTGCCAGCAGTGAGGACGGAAGGAACACTGAAGCTTTCTTT
NA	NA	TRBV12-3/TRBV12-4	TRBJ2-3	18	CASSPATPRGPLTDTQYF	TGTGCCAGCAGTCCCGCCACCCCTCGGGGCCCCCTCACAGATACGCAGTATTTT
few	NA	TRBV30	TRBJ2-7	12	CAWTDQGREQYF	TGTGCCTGGACCGACCAGGGGAGGGAGCAGTACTTC
NA	TRBD2	TRBV4-1	TRBJ2-7	15	CASSQDRASGLKKYF	TGCGCCAGCAGCCAAGATAGGGCTAGCGGCTTAAAAAAGTACTTC
NA	NA	TRBV29-1	TRBJ2-2	16	CSVKRGAASSAGELFF	TGCAGCGTCAAGAGGGGAGCGGCAAGTTCCGCCGGGGAGCTGTTTTTT
NA	NA	TRBV6-5	TRBJ1-2	12	CASSYSMGGYTF	TGTGCCAGCAGTTACTCGATGGGAGGCTACACCTTC
NA	NA	TRBV5-4	TRBJ1-2	15	CASSSSTGGNYGYTF	TGTGCCAGCAGCTCCTCCACGGGAGGCAACTATGGCTACACCTTC
NA	NA	TRBV5-1	TRBJ2-2	13	CASSSGRTGELFF	TGCGCCAGCAGCTCAGGGCGGACCGGGGAGCTGTTTTTT
NA	NA	TRBV12-3/TRBV12-4	TRBJ2-2	12	CASSLLPGELFF	TGTGCCAGCAGTTTATTACCCGGGGAGCTGTTTTTT
NA	NA	TRBV5-4	TRBJ1-1	11	CASSLYEEAFF	TGTGCCAGCAGCTTATACGAAGAGGCTTTCTTT
NA	NA	TRBV10-3	TRBJ2-5	13	CATNRGPQETQYF	TGTGCCACGAATCGGGGCCCCCAAGAGACCCAGTACTTC
NA	TRBD1	TRBV5-1	TRBJ2-2	16	CASSLGTGRDTGELFF	TGCGCCAGCAGCTTGGGGACAGGGCGCGACACCGGGGAGCTGTTTTTT
NA	NA	TRBV11-1	TRBJ2-2	13	CASSRLEGAELFF	TGTGCCAGCAGCCGACTGGAGGGAGCGGAGCTGTTTTTT
NA	NA	TRBV6-2/TRBV6-3	TRBJ2-3	12	CASSLDWGTQYF	TGTGCCAGCAGTCTGGACTGGGGTACGCAGTATTTT
NA	TRBD1	TRBV20-1	TRBJ1-1	18	CSASYTRPGTGVYTEAFF	TGCAGTGCTAGCTACACCAGGCCCGGGACAGGAGTTTACACTGAAGCTTTCTTT
NA	TRBD2	TRBV7-3	TRBJ2-2	15	CASSPLAGGSGELFF	TGTGCCAGCAGCCCACTAGCGGGTGGCTCCGGGGAGCTGTTTTTT
few	NA	TRBV7-8	TRBJ2-4	13	CASSLGQGNIQYF	TGTGCCAGCAGCTTAGGTCAGGGGAACATTCAGTACTTC
NA	NA	TRBV5-8	TRBJ2-1	15	CASSPRDRGINEQFF	TGTGCCAGCAGCCCGCGTGACCGGGGGATCAATGAGCAGTTCTTC
NA	TRBD1	TRBV3-1	TRBJ1-5	14	CASSQVTGGQPQHF	TGTGCCAGCAGCCAGGTTACAGGGGGACAGCCCCAGCATTTT
once	NA	TRBV11-2	TRBJ2-2	13	CASSPRTDGELFF	TGTGCCAGCAGCCCACGCACGGACGGGGAGCTGTTTTTT
NA	NA	TRBV11-2	TRBJ1-2	12	CASSRANYGYTF	TGTGCCAGCAGCCGAGCTAACTATGGCTACACCTTC
NA	TRBD2	TRBV3-1	TRBJ2-3	14	CASSPLAGPDTQYF	TGTGCCAGCAGCCCGCTAGCGGGGCCAGATACGCAGTATTTT
NA	NA	TRBV28	TRBJ1-5	15	CASSLQIPGTQPQHF	TGTGCCAGCAGCCTACAAATACCGGGCACTCAGCCCCAGCATTTT
NA	NA	TRBV5-4	TRBJ2-2	16	CASSWGWGGTTGELFF	TGTGCCAGCAGCTGGGGGTGGGGGGGCACGACCGGGGAGCTGTTTTTT
NA	NA	TRBV12-3/TRBV12-4	TRBJ2-3	17	CASCARRGGSSTDTQYF	TGTGCCAGCTGCGCCCGGAGGGGTGGCTCTAGCACAGATACGCAGTATTTT
NA	NA	TRBV2	TRBJ2-5	16	CASSLQQIRGGETQYF	TGTGCCAGCAGTTTACAACAGATCCGAGGGGGAGAGACCCAGTACTTC
NA	TRBD1	TRBV9	TRBJ1-5	14	CASSFGQGNQPQHF	TGTGCCAGCAGTTTCGGACAGGGTAATCAGCCCCAGCATTTT